This TCR beta chain was obtained from a study of shared clonotypes between healthy human individuals (dated by TCRdb to about 2020). For the wider study: The cohort included a few men and a couple of women between 18 and 49 years of age. Libraries were prepared and TCR repertoires were sequenced by different laboratories using diverse techniques, in order to increase sequencing depth and limit assay-specific biases. Per donor, leukapheresis produced somewhere between about 0.94 and 8.9 billion PBMCs. To estimate repertoire size and how much clonotypes are shared between individuals, the study performed deep sequencing of blood TCR repertoires from a few healthy adults. For each donor, CD4 naive and CD4 memory were each given three plates, CD8 naive was given two plates, and CD8 memory was given one plate.

TCR CDR3 regions were amplified from genomic DNA by multiplex PCR using the deep immunoSEQ assay. Extracted genomic DNA from each cell subset was spread evenly across all wells of several immunoSEQ 96-well plates, with each plate serving as a replicate. For sorted subsets, around 0.2 ug of genomic DNA, equivalent to 25,000 to 35,000 T cell genomes, went into each replicate PCR. Purified libraries were quantified with a Qubit 3.0 fluorometer, sized on a Bioanalyzer 2100, and re-quantified with the KAPA Library Quantification kit. A separate single-read 150-cycle Illumina NextSeq 550 flow cell was used to sequence each immunoSEQ 96-well plate. On the authors' methods: The immunoSEQ output contained only junctional sequences without quality scores, so filtering could not match that applied to full-length reads. To assign V/J genes and CDR3, sequences were annotated using PyIR, a Python wrapper for IgBLAST v1.9, with IMGT germline references. Reads with weak V/J assignments (E-value above 1e-6), missing CDR3, stop codons, out-of-frame junctions, or ambiguous translated residues were removed. V3J clonotypes were defined as sequences sharing an identical inferred V gene, J gene, and CDR3 amino acid sequence. The percentage overlap between two repertoires was calculated by dividing the number of shared unique clonotypes by the size of the smaller repertoire. RTK rarefaction, the Chao1 estimator, and Recon v2.1 estimates of unobserved clonotypes were used to assess repertoire richness. OLGA was used to compute generation probabilities for all TCRbeta clonotypes that the gDNA method yielded from a handful of donors. Held by TCRdb, this immuneACCESS table contains in-frame sequences only and omits some clones. Under half of the omission traces to an unresolved V gene where checked; the cause of the rest is unknown. The DNA was the basis for D and trimming; V, J and clone size are from that table. Across this sample there are 2 million to 2.5 million clones, with around 93% seen only once. Approximately 0.41% of the sample is in the top ten clones.

General conclusions and limits of the study: Sampling was restricted to blood, and TCR repertoires in tissue are likely to differ from TCR repertoires in blood. Even with the large sequencing depth, rarefaction of the sorted-subset datasets indicated that sequencing was incomplete. Sharing across a few donors was observed for around 5% of naive CD4, less than 4% of naive CD8, 2% to 2.5% of memory CD4, and less than 0.45% of memory CD8 clonotypes. Pairwise subsampling indicated that sequencing depth was expected to affect the degree of clonotype sharing among donors. Because the study included a small number of donors, the genetic and exposure-history diversity represented was limited. Estimated clonotype richness was generally larger for naive than for memory subsets. Higher generation probabilities were observed for clonotypes shared by all four sorted-subset donors than for non-shared clonotypes.

Its CDR3 holds 14 amino acids, cysteine through phenylalanine. Of all the DNA, just the CDR3 is kept, 42 bases in frame from base 1. CDR1 and CDR2 are drawn from the germline V gene: MDHEN, SYDVKM. The germline ends are 13 bases apart after V is trimmed by 3 bases and J by 5 bases. The donors were healthy, HIV-negative adults with no recently reported acute infections or vaccinations. Only Caucasian adults living in Nashville, Tennessee, USA were represented among the donors. Magnetic negative selection was used to enrich CD4+ T cells, after which naive cells were positively selected on CD45RA and the negative fraction became the memory subset. Blood was obtained by leukapheresis, after which PBMCs were separated by Ficoll-Histopaque density gradient centrifugation and cryopreserved in liquid nitrogen vapor phase. Purity and quantity of every magnetically sorted T cell population were checked by analytical flow cytometry. Each sorted fraction had its genomic DNA isolated and then quantified by UV absorbance on a Nanodrop 2000c.

To note about this clone: This receptor's antigen is unknown. Base qualities are missing; no much larger clone stands one base away.

This chain is built from TRBV28 and TRBJ1-1, with TRBD1 perhaps the D gene, on 6 matching bases. Source material: naive CD4+ T cells from PBMCs. The cell subset or site label corresponds to: CD45RA+ positively selected. This receptor was obtained from a man aged 18 to 30 in good health. Some clones in this sample may be carry-over from other donors' samples. The CDR3 reads CASSFGGRWTEAFF. The nucleotide sequence is given as TGTGCCAGCAGTTTCGGGGGGCGCTGGACTGAAGCTTTCTTT.